A selection of T cell receptor beta chains follows, all from one sample in a study of T cells in Graves' hyperthyroidism and ophthalmopathy. TCRdb fed the multiplex PCR reads into MiXCR, producing one record per CDR3 protein. The repertoire holds 450,000 to 550,000 distinct CDR3 sequences, with approximately 25% as singletons. The sequenced sample was blood. These receptors all come from a woman between 25 and 40 years old with Graves' ophthalmopathy. The CDR3 runs from the conserved cysteine through the conserved F or W. The D gene is left open where the match is weak. Size tells how often a clone was seen (once, few, many) or the class of an expanded clone, and some rows leave it out.

few	.	TRBV18	TRBJ1-2	TGTGCCAGCTCACCCCCTGGGGAGCCGTATGGCTACACCTTC	CASSPPGEPYGYTF
many	TRBD1	TRBV29-1	TRBJ1-1	TGCAGCGCAGGGACAGGGAACACTGAAGCTTTCTTT	CSAGTGNTEAFF
many	.	TRBV12-3/TRBV12-4	TRBJ2-7	TGTGCCAGCAGTTTAAGGGCCTTGCGGGTTACCTACGAGCAGTACTTC	CASSLRALRVTYEQYF
many	.	TRBV5-8	TRBJ1-5	TGTGCCAGCAGCACCAGTAGCAATCAGCCCCAGCATTTT	CASSTSSNQPQHF
many	TRBD1	TRBV6-5	TRBJ2-5	TGTGCCAGCAGTCTAGGACAGGGCTCGCAAGAGACCCAGTACTTC	CASSLGQGSQETQYF
many	.	TRBV20-1	TRBJ1-1	TGCAGTGCCGGGTTTGTCACTGAAGCTTTCTTT	CSAGFVTEAFF
.	.	TRBV12-5	TRBJ2-5	TGTGCTAGTGGTAGGACACTCCAAGAGACCCAGTACTTC	CASGRTLQETQYF
many	TRBD2	TRBV12-3/TRBV12-4	TRBJ2-7	TGTGCCAGCAGCCGGACTAGCGGGAGAGGCTACGAGCAGTACTTC	CASSRTSGRGYEQYF
many	TRBD2	TRBV6-5	TRBJ2-7	TGTGCCAGCAGTAATCTCGGAAGGACTAGCTCCTACGAGCAGTACTTC	CASSNLGRTSSYEQYF
many	.	TRBV20-1	TRBJ1-5	TGCAGTGCTAGAGCTCCACTCCGGAGGGGCAATCAGCCCCAGCATTTT	CSARAPLRRGNQPQHF
many	TRBD1	TRBV4-1	TRBJ1-2	TGCGCCAGCAGCCAAGACGGGATGCGGACAGGGACGGGCTACACCTTC	CASSQDGMRTGTGYTF
.	TRBD1	TRBV6-4	TRBJ1-1	TGTGCCAGCAGTGACTCGGTGGCAGGGGGGACTGAAGCTTTCTTT	CASSDSVAGGTEAFF
few	.	TRBV6-2/TRBV6-3	TRBJ2-7	TGTGCCAGCAGTTACCCCGCTTACGAGCAGTACTTC	CASSYPAYEQYF
.	TRBD2	TRBV20-1	TRBJ2-7	TGCAGTTCGAAACTAGCGGGAGGGGGGGAGCAGTACTTC	CSSKLAGGGEQYF
.	.	TRBV10-3	TRBJ1-2	TGTGCCAACTACGGAGCGGAGACGTCGAACTATGGCTACACCTTC	CANYGAETSNYGYTF
few	TRBD2	TRBV6-1	TRBJ2-2	TGTGCCAGCAGTGAGGGACTAGCTGTAGCCGGGGAGCTGTTTTTT	CASSEGLAVAGELFF
.	.	TRBV5-5	TRBJ1-1	TGTGCCAGCAGCTTTACGGGGGGGAGCACTGAAGCTTTCTTT	CASSFTGGSTEAFF
many	.	TRBV6-5	TRBJ1-5	TGTGCCAGCCGGGGGGGGCTCGGTCAGCCCCAGCATTTT	CASRGGLGQPQHF